A selection of T cell receptor beta chains follows, all from one sample in a study of OX40 agonist ivuxolimab in advanced cancers. The data were produced by immunoSEQ multiplex PCR, yet TCRdb's version contains in-frame clones alone and is incomplete. This table holds around 150,000 clones, about nine tenths found once. This specimen consisted of CD4+ or CD8+ T cells sorted from blood, obtained in a trial of the OX40 agonist ivuxolimab. The receptor set was obtained from an adult with an advanced solid tumor such as melanoma, head and neck, liver or kidney cancer. Both conserved end residues are part of each CDR3. A D gene is named only where the DNA matches it firmly. Size is omitted from some rows. Given values are once, few, many or a class for expanded clones.

D gene: NA
J gene: TRBJ2-5
V gene: TRBV7-2
clone size: NA
CDR3 DNA: TGTGCCAGCAGCTTAGTGGTAGGCCCAGAGACCCAGTACTTC
CDR3 protein: CASSLVVGPETQYF

D gene: TRBD2
J gene: TRBJ2-5
V gene: TRBV27
clone size: NA
CDR3 DNA: TGTGCCAGCGCCTATAGTGATAGCGGGGGCATGGGGGAGACCCAGTACTTC
CDR3 protein: CASAYSDSGGMGETQYF

D gene: NA
J gene: TRBJ2-7
V gene: TRBV29-1
clone size: NA
CDR3 DNA: TGCAGCGTTGGAGGGGTGACAGGCTACGAGCAGTACTTC
CDR3 protein: CSVGGVTGYEQYF

D gene: TRBD1
J gene: TRBJ1-1
V gene: TRBV5-1
clone size: NA
CDR3 DNA: TGCGCCAGCAGCGCTAGACAGGGCGGCAACACTGAAGCTTTCTTT
CDR3 protein: CASSARQGGNTEAFF

D gene: NA
J gene: TRBJ1-5
V gene: TRBV29-1
clone size: few
CDR3 DNA: TGCAGCGCCGCAGGGACCGGCAATCAGCCCCAGCATTTT
CDR3 protein: CSAAGTGNQPQHF

D gene: TRBD1
J gene: TRBJ1-1
V gene: TRBV27
clone size: NA
CDR3 DNA: TGTGCCAGCACGGATCGACAGGGGGCTGGAACAACTTTCTTT
CDR3 protein: CASTDRQGAGTTFF

D gene: NA
J gene: TRBJ1-2
V gene: TRBV4-1
clone size: NA
CDR3 DNA: TGCGCCAGCAGCCCTCGACAGGCTGATTATGGCTACACCTTC
CDR3 protein: CASSPRQADYGYTF

D gene: NA
J gene: TRBJ1-5
V gene: TRBV6-6
clone size: NA
CDR3 DNA: TGTGCCAGCAGTTACTCGATGGAGGCCAATCAGCCCCAGCATTTT
CDR3 protein: CASSYSMEANQPQHF

D gene: TRBD1
J gene: TRBJ2-5
V gene: TRBV7-3
clone size: NA
CDR3 DNA: TGTGCCAGCAGCCTAGGACAGGGGGCTGATAGGGAGCAGTACTTC
CDR3 protein: CASSLGQGADREQYF

D gene: NA
J gene: TRBJ1-4
V gene: TRBV19
clone size: NA
CDR3 DNA: TGTGCCAGTAGGGACAATAATGAAAAACTGTTTTTT
CDR3 protein: CASRDNNEKLFF

D gene: NA
J gene: TRBJ2-7
V gene: TRBV20-1
clone size: NA
CDR3 DNA: TGCAGTGCTAGCCAGCTCTACGAGCAGTACTTC
CDR3 protein: CSASQLYEQYF

D gene: NA
J gene: TRBJ2-2
V gene: TRBV19
clone size: NA
CDR3 DNA: TGTGCCAGTAGTATAGGTTGGGCAATCGCCGGGGAGCTGTTTTTT
CDR3 protein: CASSIGWAIAGELFF

D gene: NA
J gene: TRBJ1-2
V gene: TRBV27
clone size: NA
CDR3 DNA: TGTGCCAGCAGTCCTAACTACTATGGCTACACCTTC
CDR3 protein: CASSPNYYGYTF

D gene: TRBD1
J gene: TRBJ2-3
V gene: TRBV19
clone size: NA
CDR3 DNA: TGTGCCAGTAGTATAAAAGCGGGACAGGGGGCCGGAGATACGCAGTATTTT
CDR3 protein: CASSIKAGQGAGDTQYF

D gene: TRBD1
J gene: TRBJ1-5
V gene: TRBV10-2
clone size: NA
CDR3 DNA: TGCGCCAGCGCGGAGCAAGGGGGCGGCAATCAGCCCCAGCATTTT
CDR3 protein: CASAEQGGGNQPQHF

D gene: NA
J gene: TRBJ2-3
V gene: TRBV11-3
clone size: NA
CDR3 DNA: TGTGCCAGCAGCTCCCAAGCCAGAACGCAGTATTTT
CDR3 protein: CASSSQARTQYF

D gene: NA
J gene: TRBJ1-1
V gene: TRBV7-9
clone size: NA
CDR3 DNA: TGTGCCAGCAGCCATTCGCTAGACACTGAAGCTTTCTTT
CDR3 protein: CASSHSLDTEAFF

D gene: NA
J gene: TRBJ1-2
V gene: TRBV5-4
clone size: NA
CDR3 DNA: TGTGCCAGCAGCTTGGGACAGAAGGAGAGCTACACCTTC
CDR3 protein: CASSLGQKESYTF

D gene: NA
J gene: TRBJ1-1
V gene: TRBV6-5
clone size: NA
CDR3 DNA: TGTGCCAGCAGTTACGACGGGAACACTGAAGCTTTCTTT
CDR3 protein: CASSYDGNTEAFF

D gene: TRBD1
J gene: TRBJ2-7
V gene: TRBV27
clone size: NA
CDR3 DNA: TGTGCCAGCAGTTCTCAGGGGGACACCTACGAGCAGTACTTC
CDR3 protein: CASSSQGDTYEQYF

D gene: TRBD1
J gene: TRBJ2-7
V gene: TRBV19
clone size: once
CDR3 DNA: TGTGCCAGTAGTATGGAGGGACAGGACCTGGGGTACGAGCAGTACTTC
CDR3 protein: CASSMEGQDLGYEQYF

D gene: NA
J gene: TRBJ1-1
V gene: TRBV28
clone size: NA
CDR3 DNA: TGTGCCAGCAGTTTACCATTATCGGGGGCACCTTTCTTT
CDR3 protein: CASSLPLSGAPFF

D gene: NA
J gene: TRBJ2-7
V gene: TRBV5-1
clone size: NA
CDR3 DNA: TGCGCCAGCAGCCCCCAAGGAGACTACGAGCAGTACTTC
CDR3 protein: CASSPQGDYEQYF

D gene: NA
J gene: TRBJ1-2
V gene: TRBV7-8
clone size: NA
CDR3 DNA: TGTGCCAGCAGCCCCGGGGTTGGCTACACCTTC
CDR3 protein: CASSPGVGYTF

D gene: NA
J gene: TRBJ1-1
V gene: TRBV18
clone size: NA
CDR3 DNA: TGTGCCAGCTCGGAAGAGGGGCCATACACTGAAGCTTTCTTT
CDR3 protein: CASSEEGPYTEAFF

D gene: NA
J gene: TRBJ1-1
V gene: TRBV28
clone size: NA
CDR3 DNA: TGTGCCAGCATCCTCGGGGTAATGAACACTGAAGCTTTCTTT
CDR3 protein: CASILGVMNTEAFF

D gene: NA
J gene: TRBJ2-3
V gene: TRBV27
clone size: NA
CDR3 DNA: TGTGCCAGCAGTTTAAGGTCGATCCCCAGCACAGATACGCAGTATTTT
CDR3 protein: CASSLRSIPSTDTQYF

D gene: NA
J gene: TRBJ2-1
V gene: TRBV11-3
clone size: NA
CDR3 DNA: TGTGCCAGCAGCTTAGATAGGCCGGAGGATGAGCAGTTCTTC
CDR3 protein: CASSLDRPEDEQFF

D gene: NA
J gene: TRBJ1-4
V gene: TRBV19
clone size: NA
CDR3 DNA: TGTGCCAGTAGTCCTCCCAGGGGAAATGAAAAACTGTTTTTT
CDR3 protein: CASSPPRGNEKLFF

D gene: NA
J gene: TRBJ1-1
V gene: TRBV28
clone size: NA
CDR3 DNA: TGTGCCAGCAGTACCACTCGGGGGGTCAATGAAGCTTTCTTT
CDR3 protein: CASSTTRGVNEAFF

D gene: NA
J gene: TRBJ1-5
V gene: TRBV28
clone size: NA
CDR3 DNA: TGTGCCATCCGAGCCGTAAATCAGCCCCAGCATTTT
CDR3 protein: CAIRAVNQPQHF

D gene: NA
J gene: TRBJ1-5
V gene: TRBV28
clone size: once
CDR3 DNA: TGTGCCAGCAGTTCTATCGATCAGCCCCAGCATTTT
CDR3 protein: CASSSIDQPQHF

D gene: TRBD1
J gene: TRBJ2-3
V gene: TRBV9
clone size: once
CDR3 DNA: TGTGCCAGCACCACCACACAGGGGGGCCCTAGCACAGATACGCAGTATTTT
CDR3 protein: CASTTTQGGPSTDTQYF

D gene: TRBD1
J gene: TRBJ1-2
V gene: TRBV19
clone size: NA
CDR3 DNA: TGTGCCAGTACCACCCGGGACAGGGTAAACTATGGCTACACCTTC
CDR3 protein: CASTTRDRVNYGYTF

D gene: TRBD1
J gene: TRBJ2-1
V gene: TRBV9
clone size: once
CDR3 DNA: TGTGCCAGCAGCGTAGGTGAGACAGGGAGAACGCGGCAGTTCTTC
CDR3 protein: CASSVGETGRTRQFF

D gene: TRBD2
J gene: TRBJ2-7
V gene: TRBV4-3
clone size: NA
CDR3 DNA: TGCGCCAGCAGCCAAGAGGGGAGGCTAGCGGGGATCTACGAGCAGTACTTC
CDR3 protein: CASSQEGRLAGIYEQYF

D gene: NA
J gene: TRBJ1-5
V gene: TRBV27
clone size: once
CDR3 DNA: TGTGCCAGCAGTTTATATGGTGGCAGAAGTTATAGCAATCAGCCCCAGCATTTT
CDR3 protein: CASSLYGGRSYSNQPQHF

D gene: NA
J gene: TRBJ2-1
V gene: TRBV5-1
clone size: NA
CDR3 DNA: TGCGCCAGCAGCTTACAGGGAGGCTACAATGAGCAGTTCTTC
CDR3 protein: CASSLQGGYNEQFF

D gene: TRBD1
J gene: TRBJ1-5
V gene: TRBV6-7
clone size: NA
CDR3 DNA: TGTGCCAGTCCCTTGAGCGGGACAGGGGGCGGAAGCAATCAGCCCCAGCATTTT
CDR3 protein: CASPLSGTGGGSNQPQHF

D gene: TRBD1
J gene: TRBJ2-7
V gene: TRBV2
clone size: NA
CDR3 DNA: TGTGCCAGCAGACCCGGGACAGGGGGGGCCTACGAGCAGTACTTC
CDR3 protein: CASRPGTGGAYEQYF

D gene: NA
J gene: TRBJ1-1
V gene: TRBV7-8
clone size: NA
CDR3 DNA: TGTGCCAGCAGCTCCCAAGGGGGTCGGAGTGAAGCTTTCTTT
CDR3 protein: CASSSQGGRSEAFF

D gene: NA
J gene: TRBJ2-3
V gene: TRBV2
clone size: once
CDR3 DNA: TGTGCCAGCAGTGACCTGGGTGGCGATACGCAGTATTTT
CDR3 protein: CASSDLGGDTQYF

D gene: NA
J gene: TRBJ1-3
V gene: TRBV7-3
clone size: few
CDR3 DNA: TGTGCCAGCAGTTCCCCCGGGTGCCCTGGAAACACCATATATTTT
CDR3 protein: CASSSPGCPGNTIYF

D gene: NA
J gene: TRBJ1-1
V gene: TRBV6-5
clone size: NA
CDR3 DNA: TGTGCCAGCAGTAAGGTAAACACTGAAGCTTTCTTT
CDR3 protein: CASSKVNTEAFF